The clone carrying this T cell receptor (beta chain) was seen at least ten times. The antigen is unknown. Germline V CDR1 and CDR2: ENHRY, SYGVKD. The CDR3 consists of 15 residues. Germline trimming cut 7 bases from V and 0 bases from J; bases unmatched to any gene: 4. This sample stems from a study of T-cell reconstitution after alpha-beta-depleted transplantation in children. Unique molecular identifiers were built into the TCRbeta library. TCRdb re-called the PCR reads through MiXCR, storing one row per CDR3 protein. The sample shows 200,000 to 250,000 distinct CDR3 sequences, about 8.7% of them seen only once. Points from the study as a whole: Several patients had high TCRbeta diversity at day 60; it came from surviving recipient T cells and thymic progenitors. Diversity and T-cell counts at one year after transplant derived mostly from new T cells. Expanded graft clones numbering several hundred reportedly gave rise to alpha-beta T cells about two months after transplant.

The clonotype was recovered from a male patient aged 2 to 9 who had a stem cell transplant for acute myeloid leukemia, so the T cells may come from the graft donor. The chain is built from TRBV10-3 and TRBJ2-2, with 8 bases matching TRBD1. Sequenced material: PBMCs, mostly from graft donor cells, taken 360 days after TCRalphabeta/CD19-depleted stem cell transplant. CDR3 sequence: CAINSQGANTGELFF. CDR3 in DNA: TGTGCCATCAATTCACAGGGGGCGAACACCGGGGAGCTGTTTTTT.